Here is one TCR beta chain with its context. No antigen is known for it. These data belong to a study of T cell repertoires in cytomegalovirus infection. Study-level information: Both recently identified HLA-C-restricted and well-studied HLA-B-restricted CMV epitopes were used in the study.

TCRdb used MiXCR to reprocess the reads, holding one entry per CDR3 protein. The sample carries around 500,000 distinct CDR3 sequences, roughly 46% recorded once. The origin of this receptor is a human donor in good health (CMV status not recorded). Some clones in this sample may be carry-over from other donors' samples. The sequences come from cultured PBMCs, collected from culture after CMV antigen stimulation.

CDR3 protein: CATSRDLRGGTYNSPLHF. DNA for the CDR3: TGTGCCACCAGCAGAGATCTCAGGGGAGGGACCTATAATTCACCCCTCCACTTT. The chain has TRBV15 and TRBJ1-6; TRBD1 is a possible D gene (6 bases). The CDR3 consists of 18 residues. The V and J ends lost 0 bases and 2 bases respectively, with 14 bases between them. Germline CDR1 LNHNV, CDR2 YYDKDF (reference sequence). Filled out from reference TRBV15 and TRBJ1-6, the complete variable domain reads DAMVIQNPRYQVTQFGKPVTLSCSQTLNHNVMYWYQQKSSQAPKLLFHYYDKDFNNEADTPDNFQSRRPNTSFCFLDIRSPGLGDTAMYLCATSRDLRGGTYNSPLHFGNGTRLTVT.